Listed below are T cell receptor beta chains from one sample, sequenced in a study of cytomegalovirus exposure and HLA in healthy donors. Profiled with immunoSEQ multiplex PCR; TCRdb holds only in-frame clones, not every one. There are around 150,000 clones in the sample; around 80% occur only once, and around 4.5% lies in the top ten. Sequenced: PBMCs. The origin of the receptors is a man aged 25 to 40 in good health and CMV-seronegative. Each CDR3 is given with its conserved first and last residue. Each record gives: V gene, D gene, clone size, J gene, CDR3 protein, CDR3 DNA. A D gene is named only where the DNA matches it firmly. Clone size appears in some rows only: once, few, many, or a class for an expanded clone.

V: TRBV11-2
D: TRBD1
size: -
J: TRBJ2-7
CDR3: CASSSGQGLAYEQYF
DNA: TGTGCCAGCAGCTCCGGACAGGGTCTCGCCTACGAGCAGTACTTC

V: TRBV18
D: -
size: -
J: TRBJ2-1
CDR3: CASSPQGTEQFF
DNA: TGTGCCAGCTCACCACAGGGGACAGAGCAGTTCTTC

V: TRBV7-9
D: -
size: few
J: TRBJ1-3
CDR3: CASMRSAGNTIYF
DNA: TGTGCCAGCATGAGGTCAGCTGGAAACACCATATATTTT

V: TRBV6-5
D: TRBD1
size: -
J: TRBJ1-2
CDR3: CASSYSTGVYGYTF
DNA: TGTGCCAGCAGTTACTCGACAGGGGTCTATGGCTACACCTTC

V: TRBV6-1
D: TRBD2
size: -
J: TRBJ2-3
CDR3: CASSALAGGPTDTQYF
DNA: TGTGCCAGCAGTGCACTAGCGGGAGGGCCTACAGATACGCAGTATTTT

V: TRBV28
D: -
size: -
J: TRBJ2-1
CDR3: CASSLNRHLLPYNEQFF
DNA: TGTGCCAGCAGTTTAAACAGGCATCTATTACCATACAATGAGCAGTTCTTC

V: TRBV19
D: TRBD1
size: -
J: TRBJ1-1
CDR3: CASSIVDRAEAFF
DNA: TGTGCCAGTAGTATCGTGGACAGGGCTGAAGCTTTCTTT

V: TRBV5-8
D: -
size: -
J: TRBJ1-1
CDR3: CASSSQGPEAFF
DNA: TGTGCCAGCAGCTCTCAGGGCCCTGAAGCTTTCTTT

V: TRBV5-4
D: TRBD2
size: -
J: TRBJ2-5
CDR3: CASVKGGGGETQYF
DNA: TGTGCCAGCGTGAAGGGCGGGGGGGGAGAGACCCAGTACTTC

V: TRBV5-1
D: -
size: -
J: TRBJ1-5
CDR3: CASSVGSGGREPQHF
DNA: TGCGCCAGCAGCGTTGGGTCGGGGGGGAGGGAGCCCCAGCATTTT

V: TRBV28
D: TRBD1
size: -
J: TRBJ2-5
CDR3: CASTDRGRETQYF
DNA: TGTGCCAGCACCGACAGGGGGCGAGAGACCCAGTACTTC

V: TRBV30
D: -
size: -
J: TRBJ2-6
CDR3: CAWSSSGANVLTF
DNA: TGTGCCTGGAGTAGTAGTGGGGCCAACGTCCTGACTTTC

V: TRBV7-3
D: -
size: -
J: TRBJ1-6
CDR3: CASSLQQGSPLHF
DNA: TGTGCCAGCAGCTTACAACAGGGATCACCCCTCCACTTT

V: TRBV19
D: TRBD2
size: -
J: TRBJ2-1
CDR3: CASSIEPRLAGSYNEQFF
DNA: TGTGCCAGTAGTATAGAGCCCCGACTAGCGGGCTCCTACAATGAGCAGTTCTTC

V: TRBV7-3
D: -
size: -
J: TRBJ2-1
CDR3: CASSLGWGQDGNEQFF
DNA: TGTGCCAGCAGCTTAGGGTGGGGGCAGGATGGCAATGAGCAGTTCTTC

V: TRBV7-9
D: TRBD1
size: -
J: TRBJ1-1
CDR3: CASSARQGLGTEAFF
DNA: TGTGCCAGCAGCGCTCGACAGGGGCTCGGAACTGAAGCTTTCTTT

V: TRBV4-2
D: -
size: -
J: TRBJ2-7
CDR3: CASSQELVSEQYF
DNA: TGTGCCAGCAGCCAAGAACTAGTTTCCGAGCAGTACTTC

V: TRBV29-1
D: -
size: -
J: TRBJ2-5
CDR3: CSVGGERGPFQETQYF
DNA: TGCAGCGTTGGGGGGGAGAGGGGACCCTTCCAAGAGACCCAGTACTTC

V: TRBV7-2
D: TRBD1
size: once
J: TRBJ2-1
CDR3: CASSPIWTGVDEQFF
DNA: TGTGCCAGCAGCCCGATCTGGACAGGGGTCGATGAGCAGTTCTTC

V: TRBV7-6
D: -
size: -
J: TRBJ2-5
CDR3: CASSLGGFFGYEETQYF
DNA: TGTGCCAGCAGCTTAGGTGGATTTTTCGGGTACGAGGAGACCCAGTACTTC

V: TRBV6-1
D: -
size: few
J: TRBJ1-4
CDR3: CASSEVASPGEKLFF
DNA: TGTGCCAGCAGTGAGGTGGCTTCCCCGGGGGAAAAACTGTTTTTT

V: TRBV12-5
D: -
size: once
J: TRBJ2-5
CDR3: CASGLTGAVQETQYF
DNA: TGTGCTAGTGGTTTGACGGGAGCCGTCCAAGAGACCCAGTACTTC

V: TRBV27
D: TRBD1
size: -
J: TRBJ2-7
CDR3: CATGQGAREQYF
DNA: TGTGCCACCGGACAGGGGGCGCGTGAGCAGTACTTC

V: TRBV27
D: TRBD2
size: -
J: TRBJ2-5
CDR3: CASSLGGRARETQYF
DNA: TGTGCCAGCAGTTTAGGCGGGAGGGCCCGTGAGACCCAGTACTTC

V: TRBV9
D: TRBD2
size: -
J: TRBJ2-3
CDR3: CASSETGTSGPLPTTDTQYF
DNA: TGTGCCAGCAGCGAGACCGGGACTAGCGGGCCACTACCAACCACAGATACGCAGTATTTT

V: TRBV28
D: -
size: -
J: TRBJ1-5
CDR3: CASSYQGKLSNQPQHF
DNA: TGTGCCAGCAGTTACCAGGGGAAGCTTAGCAATCAGCCCCAGCATTTT

V: TRBV19
D: -
size: once
J: TRBJ1-2
CDR3: CASSIVRQRAMGYTF
DNA: TGTGCCAGTAGTATAGTTCGACAGCGGGCCATGGGCTACACCTTC

V: TRBV9
D: TRBD1
size: -
J: TRBJ2-7
CDR3: CASSPGTGAYEQYF
DNA: TGTGCCAGCAGCCCGGGGACAGGGGCCTACGAGCAGTACTTC

V: TRBV9
D: -
size: once
J: TRBJ1-2
CDR3: CASSEPVDRTNYGYTF
DNA: TGTGCCAGCAGTGAACCGGTAGACAGGACTAACTATGGCTACACCTTC

V: TRBV19
D: -
size: -
J: TRBJ2-2
CDR3: CASSIGAGVNTGELFF
DNA: TGTGCCAGTAGTATAGGAGCAGGGGTGAACACCGGGGAGCTGTTTTTT

V: TRBV7-9
D: -
size: -
J: TRBJ1-1
CDR3: CSSRVGLEAFF
DNA: TGTTCCAGCAGGGTGGGACTTGAAGCTTTCTTT

V: TRBV5-6
D: TRBD1
size: -
J: TRBJ1-2
CDR3: CASSGDRGLGGYTF
DNA: TGTGCCAGCAGCGGGGACAGGGGGCTGGGAGGCTACACCTTC

V: TRBV4-2
D: TRBD2
size: -
J: TRBJ2-1
CDR3: CASSQEAGFYNEQFF
DNA: TGTGCCAGCAGCCAAGAAGCGGGATTCTACAATGAGCAGTTCTTC

V: TRBV5-6
D: TRBD2
size: -
J: TRBJ2-7
CDR3: CASTPGLADSYEQYF
DNA: TGTGCCAGCACCCCCGGACTAGCGGACTCCTACGAGCAGTACTTC

V: TRBV10-3
D: TRBD2
size: -
J: TRBJ2-2
CDR3: CAISAPSGGASTGELFF
DNA: TGTGCCATCAGTGCTCCTAGCGGGGGGGCCAGCACCGGGGAGCTGTTTTTT

V: TRBV29-1
D: -
size: -
J: TRBJ1-1
CDR3: CSVTGKGNTEAFF
DNA: TGCAGCGTGACAGGAAAAGGGAACACTGAAGCTTTCTTT

V: TRBV28
D: -
size: few
J: TRBJ1-4
CDR3: CASSLRGFDEKLFF
DNA: TGTGCCAGCAGTTTGCGAGGGTTTGATGAAAAACTGTTTTTT

V: TRBV9
D: -
size: -
J: TRBJ2-2
CDR3: CASSPRLAGELFF
DNA: TGTGCCAGCAGCCCTCGACTCGCCGGGGAGCTGTTTTTT

V: TRBV7-2
D: -
size: few
J: TRBJ1-5
CDR3: CASSLAAGVGQPQHF
DNA: TGTGCCAGCAGCTTAGCGGCGGGGGTAGGTCAGCCCCAGCATTTT

V: TRBV5-6
D: TRBD2
size: -
J: TRBJ2-2
CDR3: CASSLAYLAGTNTGELFF
DNA: TGTGCCAGCAGCTTGGCCTACCTAGCGGGAACGAACACCGGGGAGCTGTTTTTT

V: TRBV5-5
D: -
size: -
J: TRBJ1-5
CDR3: CASSWGVSNQPQHF
DNA: TGTGCCAGCAGCTGGGGGGTTTCCAATCAGCCCCAGCATTTT

V: TRBV21-1
D: -
size: -
J: TRBJ1-4
CDR3: CASSSRDGQGAWFGEKLFF
DNA: TGTGCCAGCAGCTCAAGGGACGGACAGGGGGCATGGTTTGGTGAAAAACTGTTTTTT

V: TRBV7-9
D: -
size: -
J: TRBJ2-1
CDR3: CASSLLSGPDEQFF
DNA: TGTGCCAGCAGCTTATTATCAGGGCCCGATGAGCAGTTCTTC

V: TRBV27
D: -
size: -
J: TRBJ1-1
CDR3: CASSPGTGSEAFF
DNA: TGTGCCAGCAGTCCCGGGACTGGTTCTGAAGCTTTCTTT

V: TRBV7-2
D: -
size: -
J: TRBJ2-2
CDR3: CASHSRNTGELFF
DNA: TGTGCCAGCCATAGCCGGAACACCGGGGAGCTGTTTTTT

V: TRBV27
D: -
size: -
J: TRBJ1-5
CDR3: CASSLSDTNQPQHF
DNA: TGTGCCAGCAGTTTATCGGACACAAATCAGCCCCAGCATTTT

V: TRBV7-2
D: -
size: -
J: TRBJ2-5
CDR3: CASRGPGSQETQYF
DNA: TGTGCCAGCAGAGGCCCGGGTTCCCAAGAGACCCAGTACTTC

V: TRBV5-1
D: TRBD1
size: -
J: TRBJ1-2
CDR3: CASSWGDREVYGYTF
DNA: TGCGCCAGCAGCTGGGGGGACAGAGAAGTTTATGGCTACACCTTC

V: TRBV28
D: TRBD1
size: -
J: TRBJ1-1
CDR3: CASPTRTGQPVPEAFF
DNA: TGTGCCAGCCCTACTCGGACAGGGCAACCTGTCCCTGAAGCTTTCTTT

V: TRBV28
D: -
size: -
J: TRBJ2-1
CDR3: CASSFLTQRGLKGDNNEQFF
DNA: TGTGCCAGCAGTTTCCTCACCCAACGGGGACTCAAGGGAGATAACAATGAGCAGTTCTTC

V: TRBV19
D: -
size: -
J: TRBJ2-2
CDR3: CASSITHPTGELFF
DNA: TGTGCCAGTAGTATAACACACCCCACCGGGGAGCTGTTTTTT